This T cell receptor beta chain was sequenced for a study of control samples from healthy donors and cancer patients (dated by TCRdb to 2020 to 2021). Between the V and J ends, shortened by 6 bases and 7 bases respectively, the junction contains 12 bases. From a lookup of the germline V gene (reference sequence), CDR1 and CDR2 are WNHNN and SYGVQD. There are 13 amino acids in the CDR3, from cysteine to phenylalanine inclusive. Only CDR3 DNA is held: 39 bases, read in frame from base 1. In regard to this clone: Its target antigen remains unknown. There are no base qualities to consult, and no much larger clone falls within one base.

The library was prepared using the immunoSEQ multiplex PCR assay. TCRdb holds this immuneACCESS table with in-frame rearrangements only. Some clones are missing; in checked studies, unresolved V genes explain under half, and the rest has no known cause. Present in this sample are 65,000 to 80,000 clones, about nine tenths of which were seen just once. The ten largest make up approximately 8.8% of the sample. The sequence joins TRBV10-1 to TRBJ2-2; too little of a D gene remains to name it. The clonotype was recovered from a woman aged 45-59 years with colorectal cancer. The sequenced material came from PBMCs. The CDR3 region: CASSPRVFGELFF. The DNA sequence is given as TGCGCCAGCAGCCCCCGGGTGTTCGGGGAGCTGTTTTTT.